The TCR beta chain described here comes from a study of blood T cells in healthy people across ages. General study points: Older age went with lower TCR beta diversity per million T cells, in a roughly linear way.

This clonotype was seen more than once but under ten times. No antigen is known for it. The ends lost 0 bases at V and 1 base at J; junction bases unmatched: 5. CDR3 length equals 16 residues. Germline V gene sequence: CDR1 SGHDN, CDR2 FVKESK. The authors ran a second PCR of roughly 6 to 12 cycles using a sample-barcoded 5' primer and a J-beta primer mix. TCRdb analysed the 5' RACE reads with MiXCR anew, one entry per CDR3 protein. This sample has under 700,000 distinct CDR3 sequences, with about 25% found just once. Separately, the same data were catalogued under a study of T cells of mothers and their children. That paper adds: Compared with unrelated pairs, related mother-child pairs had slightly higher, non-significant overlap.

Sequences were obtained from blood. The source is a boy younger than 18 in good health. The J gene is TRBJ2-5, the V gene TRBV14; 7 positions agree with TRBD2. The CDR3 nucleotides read TGTGCCAGCAGCCAAGAGGCGGGAGCCAGCCAAGAGACCCAGTACTTC. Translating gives CASSQEAGASQETQYF.